Each of the 5 T cell receptor beta chains below was sequenced from the same sample in a study of cytomegalovirus exposure and HLA in healthy donors. The repertoire was sequenced with immunoSEQ multiplex PCR; TCRdb's copy has only in-frame clones and lacks some. This table holds around 95,000 clones, roughly 85% found once. The sequenced material came from PBMCs. The origin of the receptors is a man aged 18-30 years in good health and CMV-seropositive.

This clone was recorded a few times. The gene calls are TRBV5-4 and TRBJ2-7, with TRBD1 as a possible D gene (5 bases). Germline V gives CDR1 SGHNT, CDR2 YYREEE (reference sequence). This CDR3 contains 13 residues. V was trimmed by 0 bases and J by 6 bases, leaving 10 bases between them. DNA of the CDR3: TGTGCCAGCAGCTTGGACGCAGGGCGCGAGCAGTACGTC. Protein: CASSLDAGREQYV.

The chain combines TRBV29-1 with TRBJ2-5; 13 bases are a match to TRBD2. V shed 7 bases, J shed 4 bases, and the junction held 12 bases outside the gene matches. Germline-derived CDR1 and CDR2 are SQVTM and ANQGSEA. The CDR3 has 16 amino acids. The CDR3 loop reads CSGMGLAGRNRETQYF. The CDR3 coding sequence is TGCAGCGGGATGGGACTAGCGGGACGAAACAGAGAGACCCAGTACTTC.

The CDR3, as DNA: TGTGCCAGCAGCCCCCGGGGTTGGGGCACTGAAGCTTTCTTT. This translates into CASSPRGWGTEAFF. The chain is built from TRBV9 and TRBJ1-1; D is undetermined. Germline lookup yields CDR1 SGDLS and CDR2 YYNGEE. V was clipped by 4 bases and J by 4 bases, with 14 bases between them. The CDR3 has 14 residues.

The J gene is TRBJ2-7, the V gene TRBV5-4, with a possible D match to TRBD1 (6 bases). Germline CDR1 reads SGHNT; CDR2 reads YYREEE (reference sequence). V was cut by 3 bases and J by 0 bases, with 19 bases left in between. The CDR3 runs to 17 residues. CDR3 nucleotides: TGTGCCAGCAGCTGGGATCTGGACAGACGGGGCTCCTACGAGCAGTACTTC. Protein product: CASSWDLDRRGSYEQYF.

V gene TRBV11-2 combines with J gene TRBJ2-7; no clear D. Trimming removed 1 base at V and 2 bases at J, with 9 bases between. CDR3 length: 14 amino acids. The germline CDR1 and CDR2 sequences are SGHAT and FQNNGV. CDR3: CASSLVGRTYEQYF. Written as DNA, the CDR3 is TGTGCCAGCAGCTTAGTGGGCAGGACCTACGAGCAGTACTTC.